The 26 T cell receptor beta chains listed next were all sequenced from one sample in a study of early T cells in non-severe SARS-CoV-2 infection. TCRdb re-derived calls from the 5' RACE reads in MiXCR, one entry per CDR3 protein. There are tens of thousands of distinct CDR3 sequences in the sample; more than 4.5% occur only once, and approximately 5.7% lies in the top ten. Here the sequenced sample was whole blood, taken at baseline. The receptors come from an adult who was a healthcare worker with PCR-confirmed SARS-CoV-2 infection or an uninfected control (not recorded which).

This clonotype was seen a handful of times. V and J are TRBV12-5 and TRBJ1-1; the D is unclear. CDR3 size: 14 residues. V shed 7 bases and J shed 6 bases, with 18 bases lying between them. Germline V gene sequence: CDR1 LGHNT, CDR2 FRNRAP. Here the CDR3 reads CASARPGGRPEAFF. CDR3 coding DNA: TGTGCTAGTGCCCGCCCAGGTGGACGGCCTGAAGCTTTCTTT.

This clonotype has a count of ten or more. V is TRBV5-1 and J is TRBJ2-3; D is possibly TRBD2 (5 bases). The germline V gene has CDR1 SGHRS and CDR2 YFSETQ. The CDR3 loop spans 17 amino acids. The ends were cut back, 4 bases at V and 2 bases at J, with 20 bases in the middle. CDR3 nucleotides: TGCGCCAGCAGCCCAAGGCCTTCAGTGGACTTCACAGATACGCAGTATTTT. It encodes CASSPRPSVDFTDTQYF.

This clonotype occurred many times. The genes are TRBV19 and TRBJ2-1; 14 bases map to TRBD2. Germline assignment: CDR1 LNHDA and CDR2 SQIVND (reference sequence). CDR3 size: 19 residues. The V and J ends lost 7 bases and 7 bases, in that order; junction bases with no gene match: 18. The DNA for the CDR3 is TGTGCCAGTAAACCTTGGACCGGGACTAGCGGGAGTCGTCCGAATGAGCAGTTCTTC. Protein sequence: CASKPWTGTSGSRPNEQFF.

This chain uses TRBV7-9 with TRBJ2-2, with 7 bases aligning to TRBD1. Per germline, CDR1 SEHNR and CDR2 FQNEAQ (reference sequence). Losses at the gene ends were 4 bases for V and 3 bases for J; bases not matched to a gene: 8. The CDR3 spans 16 residues. DNA of the CDR3: TGTGCCAGCAGCTCAGGGGGTGAAACCTACACCGGGGAGCTGTTTTTT. It yields the protein CASSSGGETYTGELFF.

There are many counts of this clonotype. The V and J genes are TRBV20-1 and TRBJ2-5, with TRBD2 identical over 15 bases. There are 15 residues in the CDR3. Trimming at V came to 5 bases and at J to 4 bases, leaving 5 bases not matched to a gene. Germline loops: CDR1 DFQATT, CDR2 SNEGSKA (reference sequence). The CDR3, as DNA: TGCAGTGCTGGACTAGCGGGAGGGCGGGGAGAGACCCAGTACTTC. Its translation is CSAGLAGGRGETQYF.

This clonotype was counted many times. The chain is built from TRBV20-1 and TRBJ2-1; 7 nucleotides agree with TRBD2. Germline CDR1 is DFQATT and CDR2 is SNEGSKA (reference sequence). The CDR3 runs 16 residues. V gave up 3 bases and J gave up 4 bases; unmatched junction bases: 12. CDR3 DNA: TGCAGTGCTAGTCCTCAAGGCGGGAGCCTATACAATGAGCAGTTCTTC. The encoded protein is CSASPQGGSLYNEQFF.

This clonotype was recorded at least ten times. This chain links TRBV7-2 with TRBJ2-2; the D is unclear. The germline V gene has CDR1 SGHTA and CDR2 FQGNSA. V lost 5 bases, J lost 6 bases, and 10 bases lay in between. This CDR3 region has 13 residues. CDR3 coding DNA: TGTGCCAGCAGCCCCCTTGATTCCGGGGAGCTGTTTTTT. Translating it yields CASSPLDSGELFF.

This clonotype was found many times. The chain has TRBV20-1 and TRBJ1-4; weak D call: TRBD1 (5 bases). Trimming removed 6 bases from V and 3 bases from J, with 11 bases in between. The CDR3 has 13 amino acids. Germline CDR1 reads DFQATT; CDR2 reads SNEGSKA (reference sequence). Here the CDR3 DNA reads TGCAGTGCCCGACAGAGGGCTAATGAAAAACTGTTTTTT. This encodes CSARQRANEKLFF.

This chain uses TRBV5-1 with TRBJ2-3; 10 nucleotides match TRBD2. The CDR3 extends over 16 amino acids. V gave up 0 bases and J gave up 4 bases; unmatched junction bases: 5. Germline lookup yields CDR1 SGHRS and CDR2 YFSETQ. CDR3 region: CASSLAAGGVSDTQYF. The CDR3 nucleotides read TGCGCCAGCAGCTTGGCAGCGGGAGGGGTATCAGATACGCAGTATTTT.

In this sample, this clonotype turned up a few times. The chain joins TRBV6-5 to TRBJ1-2; D is undetermined. The germline V gene has CDR1 MNHEY and CDR2 SVGAGI. This CDR3 region has 12 residues. Trimming cost V 6 bases and J 3 bases, with 8 bases left between them. The CDR3 reads CASSPVHYGYTF. CDR3 nucleotide sequence: TGTGCCAGCAGCCCGGTCCACTATGGCTACACCTTC.

In its sample, this clonotype was seen a few times. V usage is TRBV27 and J usage is TRBJ2-5; D remains ambiguous. The CDR3 runs to 13 residues. Trimming pared 0 bases from V and 4 bases from J, leaving 6 bases between. Germline V lookup: CDR1 MNHEY, CDR2 SMNVEV (reference sequence). The CDR3 sequence is CASSLSGGETQYF. DNA for the CDR3: TGTGCCAGCAGTTTATCAGGCGGAGAGACCCAGTACTTC.

This clonotype was counted only a few times. The V and J genes are TRBV9 and TRBJ1-3, with 12 positions matching TRBD1. V shed 4 bases, J shed 8 bases, and the junction held 7 bases outside the gene matches. This CDR3 region has 15 residues. Germline CDR1 is SGDLS and CDR2 is YYNGEE. CDR3 loop: CASSSGTGGSDTIYF. For the CDR3, the DNA is TGTGCCAGCAGCTCCGGGACAGGGGGCTCGGACACCATATATTTT.

The CDR3 region is CASSTGSGAYEQYV. The CDR3 DNA reads TGTGCCAGCTCAACGGGATCGGGGGCATACGAGCAGTACGTC. This chain links TRBV18 with TRBJ2-7, with D perhaps assigned TRBD1 or TRBD2 (6 bases each). The CDR3 loop spans 14 amino acids. Germline V gene data show CDR1 as KGHSH and CDR2 as LQKENI. Trimming pared 5 bases from V and 4 bases from J, leaving 15 bases between.

In its sample, this clonotype was seen many times. The chain is built from TRBV11-2 and TRBJ2-3; TRBD2 agrees at 8 bases. The CDR3 length is 14 residues. V shed 5 bases and J 1 base; nucleotides not matched to a gene: 2. The germline gives CDR1 SGHAT, CDR2 FQNNGV. CDR3 loop: CASSRSGGTDTQYF. The CDR3 bases are TGTGCCAGCAGCCGTAGCGGGGGCACAGATACGCAGTATTTT.

DNA for the CDR3: TGTGCCAGCGGACGAGGGGGCGATTTACAGCCCCAGCATTTT. Residues: CASGRGGDLQPQHF. The chain employs TRBV27 and TRBJ1-5, with 7 bases lining up with TRBD1. CDR3 size: 14 residues. After removal of 8 bases from V and 7 bases from J, the junction contained 11 bases not matched to a gene. Germline V gives CDR1 MNHEY, CDR2 SMNVEV (reference sequence).

The V and J genes are TRBV10-3 and TRBJ2-7; D gene uncertain. CDR1 and CDR2 (germline): ENHRY, SYGVKD. V was trimmed by 4 bases and J by 5 bases, leaving 9 bases between them. The CDR3 runs to 12 residues. Written as DNA, the CDR3 is TGTGCCATCAGTGGTTCGAGCAACGAGCAGTACTTC. The encoded protein is CAISGSSNEQYF.

Note on this clonotype: A much larger clone differs by one base, so this may be a read error. The chain joins TRBV7-9 to TRBJ1-1; D is undetermined. Germline lookup yields CDR1 SEHNR and CDR2 FQNEAQ (reference sequence). The CDR3 is made up of 16 amino acids. CDR3 loop: CASSLERPRGNAEAFF. CDR3 nucleotides: TGTGCCAGCAGCTTAGAACGGCCGAGAGGGAACGCTGAAGCTTTCTTT. The full variable domain, rest sourced from reference TRBV7-9 and TRBJ1-1, is DTGVSQNPRHKITKRGQNVTFRCDPISEHNRLYWYRQTLGQGPEFLTYFQNEAQLEKSRLLSDRFSAERPKGSFSTLEIQRTEQGDSAMYLCASSLERPRGNAEAFFGQGTRLTVV.

The sample holds many counts of this clonotype. The rearrangement uses TRBV20-1 and TRBJ2-7; TRBD2 agrees at 9 bases. J gave up 0 bases and V 0 bases, and 3 bases lay outside the gene matches. The CDR3 is made up of 15 amino acids. The germline V gene encodes CDR1 DFQATT and CDR2 SNEGSKA (reference sequence). CDR3 DNA: TGCAGTGCTAGAGATAGCGGGAGTTCCTCCTACGAGCAGTACGTC. It translates to CSARDSGSSSYEQYV.

Remarks on this clonotype: A much larger clone sits a single nucleotide away, making a read error possible. The V call is TRBV29-1, the J call TRBJ2-7; weak D call: TRBD2 (6 bases). Trimming took 3 bases from V and 2 from J, leaving 14 bases between them. Germline V gives CDR1 SQVTM, CDR2 ANQGSEA. The CDR3 contains 14 residues. CDR3 nucleotides: TGCAGCGTTGATGGGGGGAGGATGCCCTACGAGCAGTACTTC. It encodes CSVDGGRMPYEQYF.

This clonotype has ten or more counts. This chain uses TRBV12-3 or TRBV12-4 with TRBJ2-7; D is ambiguous. CDR3 length: 13 amino acids. Trimming cost V 5 bases and J 10 bases, with 18 bases left between them. CDR3 coding DNA: TGTGCCAGCAGTCCCTCGACACTTCTAGAACAGTACGTC. Protein: CASSPSTLLEQYV.

This clonotype showed up many times. The CDR3 loop is CASSVDRMRGSYNEQFF. The CDR3 DNA reads as TGTGCCAGCAGCGTAGATCGCATGAGGGGCTCCTACAATGAGCAGTTCTTC. The chain is built from TRBV9 and TRBJ2-1; D may match TRBD1 or TRBD2 (5 bases each). CDR3 length equals 17 residues. Trimming removed 0 bases at V and 0 bases at J, with 13 bases between. Germline V CDR1 and CDR2: SGDLS, YYNGEE.

The chain joins TRBV7-3 to TRBJ2-2; 13 nucleotides align to TRBD2. V gave up 4 bases and J gave up 5 bases; unmatched junction bases: 1. The CDR3 is made up of 15 amino acids. The germline V gene has CDR1 SGHTA and CDR2 FQGTGA. CDR3 nucleotide sequence: TGTGCCAGCAGCTGGACTAGCGGGAGTACCGGGGAGCTGTTTTTT. It translates to CASSWTSGSTGELFF.

The CDR3 region has the DNA TGTGCCAGCAGCTTAAAGGAGACCCAGTACTTC. Its translation: CASSLKETQYF. This chain joins TRBV7-9 and TRBJ2-5; D call uncertain. V dropped 2 bases and J dropped 5 bases, with 3 bases sitting between them. Germline CDR1 SEHNR, CDR2 FQNEAQ (reference sequence). The CDR3 has 11 amino acids.

To note about this clonotype: A much larger clone lies a single base off, so this may be a read error. The chain uses TRBV27 and TRBJ1-5; 9 nucleotides match TRBD1. Germline V gives CDR1 MNHEY, CDR2 SMNVEV (reference sequence). The CDR3 covers 16 residues. The CDR3 spells CVSSPGQGSRSQPQHF. The CDR3 coding sequence is TGTGTCAGCAGTCCCGGACAGGGGTCGCGATCTCAGCCCCAGCATTTT.

This clonotype was seen ten or more times. This chain joins TRBV5-1 and TRBJ2-1, with D perhaps TRBD1 or TRBD2 (8 bases each). The CDR3 length is 17 residues. Germline CDR1 SGHRS, CDR2 YFSETQ. V lost 4 bases and J 2 bases, leaving 19 bases between the germline ends. CDR3 in amino acids: CASSGRQGTRAYNEQFF. CDR3 nucleotide sequence: TGCGCCAGCAGCGGAAGACAGGGGACTAGGGCCTACAATGAGCAGTTCTTC.

This clonotype has ten or more counts. This sequence joins TRBV6-2 or TRBV6-3 and TRBJ2-7, with D maybe TRBD2 (6 bases). The CDR3 is 13 amino acids. Germline CDR1 is MNHEY and CDR2 is SVGEGT. In DNA, the CDR3 is TGTGCCAGCAGTTACGGAGGGACTTCAGTCTTCCACGTC. Its translation is CASSYGGTSVFHV.